This TCR beta chain is drawn from a study of blood T cells in healthy people across ages (dated by TCRdb to the mid-2010s). With regard to the full study: In model experiments, roughly one uniquely barcoded TCR beta cDNA molecule per two T cells was captured by template switching. Using deep sequencing normalized with unique cDNA molecular identifiers, the study measured how TCR beta repertoire diversity changes with age. The donors were split into four age groups: young (average about 15 years), middle-aged (about 40), aged (about 56) and long-lived (about 82). To avoid experimental bias, donors of different ages were randomly spread across the sequencing lanes. Two additional independent replicas of 1 million unique cDNA reads from the same blood draw were analyzed for two donors (one aged 18 to 30 and one aged 80 or older). What the authors observed across the whole study: Because donor CMV infection status was unknown, age-related changes in expanded clonotypes were potentially confounded. The percentage of naive T cells measured by flow cytometry correlated strongly with observed TCR beta diversity. The long-lived group showed more naive CD4+ T cells, fewer expanded clones and increased TCR diversity than the aged group, suggesting age selection. Bulk unsorted PBMC profiling prevented conclusive comparison of naive and antigen-experienced compartments. Estimates of total diversity from one million sequenced T cells were regarded as lower bounds and underestimates. Observed TCR beta diversity per million T cells fell roughly linearly with age, and a significant reduction was already apparent by age roughly 41.

The donors were about 40 Caucasian individuals from Russia, aged about 6 to 95 years, who were systemically healthy. Each donor gave 8 to 10 milliliters of peripheral blood, collected into EDTA-treated Vacutainer tubes. Ficoll-Paque density-gradient centrifugation was used to isolate PBMCs, with at least 7 million per sample. Total RNA, at least 6 micrograms per sample, was extracted from PBMCs with Trizol reagent. The percentages of naive CD45RAhigh/CD27high T cells were determined by flow cytometry on a PBMC aliquot from every donor. The table lists this clonotype with a few counts. Its antigen is not yet known. Base-call qualities are not available, and no considerably larger clone is one nucleotide away. From the cysteine through the phenylalanine, the CDR3 covers 17 amino acids. Of the read, only the CDR3 DNA is kept; its 51 bases are in frame from base 1. The junction carries 19 bases between V and J, which are trimmed by 6 bases and 0 bases respectively. CDR1 and CDR2 (MDHEN, SYDVKM) derive from the germline V gene.

The method behind the library was 5' RACE. Sequenced using an Illumina HiSeq 2500. A second PCR of roughly 6 to 11 cycles was run with a J-beta primer mix and a sample-barcoded 5' primer. A template-switch 5' adaptor carrying 12 random nucleotides introduced a unique molecular identifier onto each TCR beta cDNA molecule. Each sample yielded at least 3 million CDR3-containing paired-end reads. First-strand cDNA synthesis was performed from all RNA using the Mint cDNA synthesis kit, with priming by a TRBC-specific oligonucleotide. Following uracil-DNA glycosylase treatment, all cDNA underwent a first 18-cycle PCR with the universal primers M1SS and BC2_uni_R. Per the source publication's procedure: Each sample was normalized by randomly selecting 1 million high-quality reads, each carrying a distinct molecular identifier. Instead of being binned into consensus sequences, reads that shared molecular identifiers were thrown out. CDR3 identification, clonotype clustering and error correction used MiTCR with a Q25 quality threshold and the strictest error-elimination algorithm. A nonparametric unseen species model with Euler transformation was used to estimate a lower bound on total TCR beta diversity. The raw public reads went through TCRdb reprocessing: fastp at Q25, MiXCR clone calling, in-frame beta chains kept. One record per CDR3 amino acid sequence lists the most common genes and DNA. These V and J calls originate from TCRdb's pipeline instead of the authors' own analysis. Present in this sample are roughly 1,500,000 distinct CDR3 sequences, around two fifths of which were seen just once. Jointly, the top ten make up approximately 7.9% of the sample.

The chain uses TRBV28 and TRBJ2-3, and TRBD1 may be the D gene, going by 6 matching bases. Sequencing input: blood. The sequence was collected from a woman aged 18-29 years in good health. Here the CDR3 is given as CASSPTTGSYSTDTQYF. In nucleotide form, the sequence is TGTGCCAGCAGCCCTACAACAGGGAGCTATAGCACAGATACGCAGTATTTT.